This entry concerns a single TCR beta chain. What it binds is unknown. Sorted CD4+ subsets: naive, central memory, regulatory, stem cell-like memory (CD45RO/CCR7/CD25/CD127/CD95/CD27 panel). The data belong to a study of beta chain features in type 1 diabetes. Study context: Sorted cells examined across all samples numbered 100 million to 140 million. Whole-study findings and limits: An over-representation of cells with high TCR expression could result from cDNA sequencing. Fewer insertions but more deletions were seen at VDJ junctions in type 1 diabetes patients.

The authors reverse transcribed all of the isolated RNA, so sequencing captured expressed TCRB transcripts. Some clones are missing from TCRdb's copy, which holds only in-frame ones; the method was immunoSEQ multiplex PCR. The table has under 500,000 clones, over 25% seen once. This CDR3 has 14 amino acids. Trimming left V 2 bases short and J 0 bases short, with 8 bases between. The germline V gene has CDR1 SGHVS and CDR2 FNYEAQ. Material for sequencing was naive CD4+ T cells from blood. The chain couples TRBV7-6 to TRBJ2-7; TRBD1 might be the D (6 bases). This receptor was obtained from a man aged 18 to 35 in good health. CDR3 protein: CASSLMDSSYEQYF. For the CDR3, the DNA is TGTGCCAGCAGCTTAATGGACAGCTCCTACGAGCAGTACTTC.